This T cell receptor (beta chain) was obtained from a study of T cells in tuberculosis. Trimming removed 8 bases from V and 3 bases from J, with 11 bases in between. The CDR3 is made up of 13 amino acids. Germline values: CDR1 MNHEY, CDR2 SMNVEV (reference sequence). Produced via immunoSEQ multiplex PCR; TCRdb's table is partial and in-frame only. This sample has 30,000 to 35,000 clones, with about 89% found just once. Latent tuberculosis screening used tuberculin skin test and IGRA at entry. The clonotype was recovered from a donor between 10 and 35 years old with latent tuberculosis or without tuberculosis infection. Sequences were obtained from PBMCs. This chain connects TRBV27 to TRBJ2-1; weak D call: TRBD1 (6 bases). The CDR3 loop reads CASSTGLYNEQFF. CDR3 DNA: TGTGCCAGCTCCACAGGGCTCTACAATGAGCAGTTCTTC.